The 8 T cell receptor beta chains listed next were all sequenced from one sample in a study of post-analysis software for immune sequencing data. Study observations and caveats: Included in a set of roughly 5 TRBV segments more frequent in patients than controls were TRBV5-6, TRBV5-1 and TRBV20-1.

The library was made from cDNA and included unique molecular identifiers. TCRdb independently ran MiXCR on the PCR reads; one entry per CDR3 protein. Of about 460,000 distinct CDR3 sequences in the sample, roughly 45% were seen once. These receptors have no identified antigens. Sequenced material: blood. These TCRs come from a girl under 18 with multiple sclerosis.

This clonotype has just a few counts. The chain has TRBV5-1 and TRBJ2-6, with 10 bases matching TRBD1. There are 17 residues in the CDR3. V trimming: 0 bases; J trimming: 0 bases; junction bases outside the gene matches: 0. CDR1 and CDR2 (germline): SGHRS, YFSETQ. The CDR3 spells CASSLGTGGSGANVLTF. The CDR3 nucleotides read TGCGCCAGCAGCTTGGGGACAGGGGGCTCTGGGGCCAACGTCCTGACTTTC. The whole variable domain, filled in from reference TRBV5-1 and TRBJ2-6, reads KAGVTQTPRYLIKTRGQQVTLSCSPISGHRSVSWYQQTPGQGLQFLFEYFSETQRNKGNFPGRFSGRQFSNSRSEMNVSTLELGDSALYLCASSLGTGGSGANVLTFGAGSRLTVL.

The chain is built from TRBV28 and TRBJ2-7; D not resolved. Trimming removed 1 base at V and 5 bases at J, with 12 bases between. Per germline, CDR1 MDHEN and CDR2 SYDVKM. The CDR3 length is 14 residues. DNA for the CDR3: TGTGCCAGCAGTTTATCGAGCGACCTCGACGAGCAGTACTTC. It codes for CASSLSSDLDEQYF.

J is TRBJ2-7 and V is TRBV28, with 9 bases that match TRBD2. J lost 5 bases, V lost 6 bases, and 11 bases had no gene match. This CDR3 contains 15 residues. The germline V gene encodes CDR1 MDHEN and CDR2 SYDVKM. Written as DNA, the CDR3 is TGTGCCAGCAGACGTCTCGCGGGAGGGCTCAACGAGCAGTACTTC. This sequence encodes CASRRLAGGLNEQYF.

The chain couples TRBV20-1 to TRBJ2-5, with a possible D match to TRBD2 (7 bases). The DNA end lines up better with TRBJ2-1; the J call may be wrong. Germline V lookup: CDR1 DFQATT, CDR2 SNEGSKA (reference sequence). This CDR3 has 13 amino acids. For the CDR3, the DNA is TGCAGTGCCCCCCGGGGGGCGCAAGAGACCCAGTTCTTC. Amino acids: CSAPRGAQETQFF.

CDR3 coding DNA: TGTGCCAGCAGTTTCGAGGCGGGCAATCAGCCCCAGCATTTT. Translated: CASSFEAGNQPQHF. The chain combines TRBV27 with TRBJ1-5; D is uncertain. Per the germline V gene, CDR1 is MNHEY and CDR2 is SMNVEV (reference sequence). CDR3 length: 14 amino acids. V gave up 3 bases and J gave up 2 bases, with 8 bases separating them.

V and J are TRBV28 and TRBJ2-7; D remains unclear. Germline V gives CDR1 MDHEN, CDR2 SYDVKM. The CDR3 sequence is 14 residues long. Trimming took 3 bases from V and 6 from J, leaving 15 bases between them. The CDR3 nucleotides read TGTGCCAGCAGTTTCCGTGGTTTCCGTGGCGAGCAGTACTTC. Translating gives CASSFRGFRGEQYF.

This clonotype was detected only a few times. The chain combines TRBV6-2 or TRBV6-3 with TRBJ2-5, with a weak D call TRBD1 (5 bases). Near its end, the DNA agrees better with TRBJ2-7, so the J call may be wrong. This CDR3 spans 12 amino acids. Germline V CDR1 and CDR2: MNHEY, SVGEGT. Here the CDR3 reads CASRRQGAEQYF. CDR3 nucleotides: TGTGCCAGCAGGCGTCAGGGTGCCGAGCAGTACTTC.

This clonotype was observed a few times. Here the CDR3 DNA reads TGTGCCAGCAGCCAAGAGGGTCCTACTGAAGCTTTCTTT. Its translation: CASSQEGPTEAFF. J is TRBJ1-1 and V is TRBV3-1; no reliable D call. The germline gives CDR1 LGHDT, CDR2 YNNKEL (reference sequence). This CDR3 is built from 13 residues. The germline V and J ends were trimmed by 0 bases and 5 bases, with 7 bases remaining between them.